This TCR beta chain originates from a study of blood T cell repertoires in COVID-19. Study-wide context: COVID-19 samples, acute and convalescent, were from the United States, Italy and Spain. T cells, B-cell-depleted T cells, or PBMCs provided the cDNA or gDNA that served as material.

Study processing details: How many nucleated cells were present was estimated from reference gene primer amplification. Sequenced by immunoSEQ multiplex PCR; TCRdb stores in-frame clones only, minus some. V, J and clone size are those of that table, while D and trimming were read from the DNA. The data hold over 120,000 clones, with 60% to 85% observed a single time. CDR3 length: 14 amino acids. The V and J ends lost 1 base and 1 base respectively, with 8 bases between them. The germline V gene encodes CDR1 MDHEN and CDR2 SYDVKM. Sequencing was done on a sample of peripheral blood. The TCR originated in a woman aged 60 to 75 with acute or convalescent COVID-19. The chain joins TRBV28 to TRBJ2-7; no clear D. DNA for the CDR3: TGTGCCAGCAGTTTATCCACACCGTCCTACGAGCAGTACTTC. Its protein is CASSLSTPSYEQYF.